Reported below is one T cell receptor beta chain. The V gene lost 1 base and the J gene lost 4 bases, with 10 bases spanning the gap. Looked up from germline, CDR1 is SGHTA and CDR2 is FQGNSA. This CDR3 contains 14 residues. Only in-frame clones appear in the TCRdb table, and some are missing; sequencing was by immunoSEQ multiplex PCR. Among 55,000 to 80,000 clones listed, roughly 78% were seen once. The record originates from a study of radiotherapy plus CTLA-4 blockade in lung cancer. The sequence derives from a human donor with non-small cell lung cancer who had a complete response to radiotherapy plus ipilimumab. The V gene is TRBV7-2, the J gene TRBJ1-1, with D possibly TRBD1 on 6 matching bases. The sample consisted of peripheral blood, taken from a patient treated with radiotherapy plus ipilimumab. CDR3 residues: CASSLEAGATEAFF. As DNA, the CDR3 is TGTGCCAGCAGCTTAGAGGCAGGGGCCACTGAAGCTTTCTTT.